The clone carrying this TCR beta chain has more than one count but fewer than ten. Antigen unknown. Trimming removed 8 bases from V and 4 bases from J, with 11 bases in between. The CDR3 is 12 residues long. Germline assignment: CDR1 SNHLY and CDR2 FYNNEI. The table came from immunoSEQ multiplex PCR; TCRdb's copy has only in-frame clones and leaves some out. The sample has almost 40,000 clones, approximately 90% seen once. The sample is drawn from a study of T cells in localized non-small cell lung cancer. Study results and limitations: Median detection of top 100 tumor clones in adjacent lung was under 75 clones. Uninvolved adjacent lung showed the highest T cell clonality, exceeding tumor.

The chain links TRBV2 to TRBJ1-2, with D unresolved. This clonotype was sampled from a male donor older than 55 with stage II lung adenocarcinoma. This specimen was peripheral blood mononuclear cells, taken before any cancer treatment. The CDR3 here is CASLAATYGYTF. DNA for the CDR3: TGTGCCAGCCTGGCAGCAACCTATGGCTACACCTTC.